These 20 T cell receptor beta chains originate from one sample sequenced in a study of control samples from healthy donors and cancer patients. Here immunoSEQ multiplex PCR was the method, and the copy in TCRdb shows in-frame clones only, minus some. The profile shows under 150,000 clones, more than 85% of them singletons. Sequences were obtained from PBMCs. These receptors originate from a man in his fifties with head and neck cancer.

This clone is a singleton in its sample. For the CDR3, the DNA is TGTGCCAGCAGTCCACAGGGGACCCCTAAAGAGACCCAGTACTTC. Translating it yields CASSPQGTPKETQYF. This chain uses TRBV6-2 or TRBV6-3 with TRBJ2-5; 7 nucleotides line up with TRBD1. This CDR3 contains 15 residues. Trimming took 5 bases from V and 3 from J; bases not matched to a gene: 9. Germline CDR1 reads MNHEY; CDR2 reads SVGEGT.

The rearrangement joins TRBV6-6 to TRBJ1-5; D unresolved. This CDR3 has 16 residues. Trimming stripped 6 bases from V and 3 bases from J, with 18 bases between. From germline, CDR1 is MNHNY and CDR2 SVGAGI (reference sequence). The CDR3 reads CASSQDPTAANQPQHF. The CDR3, as DNA: TGTGCCAGCAGCCAAGACCCGACGGCCGCCAATCAGCCCCAGCATTTT.

The V and J genes are TRBV27 and TRBJ1-2, with 10 bases identical to TRBD1. Germline V gene lookup returns CDR1 MNHEY and CDR2 SMNVEV (reference sequence). The CDR3 has 15 amino acids. The V segment lost 7 bases and the J segment 8 bases; nucleotides outside the gene matches: 13. The CDR3: CASTSTGTGDRGYTF. The CDR3 nucleotides are TGTGCCAGCACTAGCACCGGGACAGGGGATCGGGGCTACACCTTC.

The chain recombines TRBV6-5 with TRBJ1-1, with D maybe TRBD1 (6 bases). The V and J ends lost 2 bases and 1 base respectively, with 11 bases between them. There are 15 residues in the CDR3. The germline V gene encodes CDR1 MNHEY and CDR2 SVGAGI. CDR3 sequence reads: CASSYDGGPNTEAFF. The DNA of the CDR3 is TGTGCCAGCAGTTACGACGGGGGCCCGAACACTGAAGCTTTCTTT.

The chain recombines TRBV28 with TRBJ2-7; a weak D match, TRBD1 (6 bases). Deletions cut 8 bases from V and 7 bases from J, with 18 bases between. The CDR3 runs to 13 residues. The V gene's germline CDR1 is MDHEN and CDR2 SYDVKM. CDR3 nucleotides: TGTGCCAGCGACAGGACCGGGTGGGTAGAGCAGTACTTC. Amino acids: CASDRTGWVEQYF.

The count of this clone is one. This rearrangement joins TRBV18 to TRBJ1-1; 8 bases map to TRBD1. Germline CDR1 KGHSH, CDR2 LQKENI. V lost 8 bases to trimming and J lost 1 base; unmatched junction nucleotides: 6. This CDR3 contains 14 residues. CDR3 nucleotides: TGTGCCAGCGTCCAAGGACAGGGGAACACTGAAGCTTTCTTT. It yields the protein CASVQGQGNTEAFF.

This clone occurred once. The chain employs TRBV3-1 (or the pseudogene TRBV3-2) and TRBJ2-7, with 9 bases matching TRBD1. The CDR3 covers 15 residues. V lost 6 bases to trimming and J lost 4 bases; unmatched junction nucleotides: 10. Germline V gives CDR1 LGHDT, CDR2 YNNKEL (reference sequence). The CDR3 here is CASSTGDRVKYEQYF. The CDR3 nucleotides are TGTGCCAGCAGTACCGGGGACAGGGTGAAATACGAGCAGTACTTC.

This chain joins TRBV28 and TRBJ1-1; 7 positions match TRBD1. Per the germline V gene, CDR1 is MDHEN and CDR2 is SYDVKM. V lost 3 bases to trimming and J lost 5 bases; unmatched junction nucleotides: 6. The CDR3 extends over 14 amino acids. The CDR3 loop is CASSFDRARTEAFF. The CDR3 DNA reads TGTGCCAGCAGTTTTGACAGGGCGAGGACTGAAGCTTTCTTT.

The chain uses TRBV2 and TRBJ1-1; possibly TRBD1 for D (6 bases). V was pared by 6 bases and J by 3 bases, with 11 bases between. The CDR3 is 13 residues long. CDR1 SNHLY and CDR2 FYNNEI come from the germline V gene. This chain's CDR3 is CASRGGGDTEAFF. DNA for the CDR3: TGTGCCAGCAGGGGAGGGGGGGACACTGAAGCTTTCTTT.

The chain's CDR3 is CASSLRWTGGLPSSSYNEQFF. DNA of the CDR3: TGCGCCAGCAGCTTGAGGTGGACGGGGGGCCTACCTTCGAGCTCCTACAATGAGCAGTTCTTC. The chain combines TRBV5-1 with TRBJ2-1, with D possibly matching TRBD2 (7 bases). V lost 1 base, J lost 0 bases, and 26 bases lay in between. Per the germline V gene, CDR1 is SGHRS and CDR2 is YFSETQ. CDR3 length: 21 amino acids.

This CDR3 reads CASSPQAAPEYTQYF. In nucleotides, the CDR3 is TGTGCCAGCAGCCCCCAAGCAGCGCCGGAGTATACGCAGTATTTT. The gene calls are TRBV4-2 and TRBJ2-3; D call uncertain. The CDR3 loop spans 15 amino acids. Germline loops: CDR1 LGHNA, CDR2 YNFKEQ. Trimming removed 4 bases from V and 7 bases from J, with 18 bases in between.

The V call is TRBV28, the J call TRBJ2-2, with D possibly being TRBD1 (5 bases). V dropped 5 bases and J dropped 4 bases, with 14 bases sitting between them. CDR1 and CDR2 from the germline V gene are MDHEN and SYDVKM. There are 15 residues in the CDR3. The CDR3 loop reads CASSDPGRGTGELFF. CDR3 sequence (DNA): TGTGCCAGCAGTGACCCAGGGCGAGGCACCGGGGAGCTGTTTTTT.

The V gene is TRBV2, the J gene TRBJ1-1; TRBD1 agrees at 9 bases. The germline CDR1 and CDR2 sequences are SNHLY and FYNNEI. Trimming at V came to 5 bases and at J to 8 bases, leaving 6 bases not matched to a gene. CDR3 size: 13 residues. The CDR3 loop is CASSNTGTGEAFF. CDR3 nucleotides: TGTGCCAGCAGTAATACCGGGACAGGGGAAGCTTTCTTT. Full variable domain (rest looked up from reference TRBV2 and TRBJ1-1): EPEVTQTPSHQVTQMGQEVILRCVPISNHLYFYWYRQILGQKVEFLVSFYNNEISEKSEIFDDQFSVERPDGSNFTLKIRSTKLEDSAMYFCASSNTGTGEAFFGQGTRLTVV.

The rearrangement links TRBV20-1 to TRBJ2-2; 8 nucleotides match TRBD2. Germline CDR1 DFQATT, CDR2 SNEGSKA (reference sequence). The V and J ends lost 3 bases and 5 bases, in that order; junction bases with no gene match: 8. The CDR3 consists of 15 residues. CDR3 protein: CSASPSGGGTGELFF. DNA for the CDR3: TGCAGTGCTAGTCCAAGCGGGGGTGGGACCGGGGAGCTGTTTTTT.

V is TRBV14 and J is TRBJ2-2, with D tentatively TRBD1 (6 bases). Germline assignment: CDR1 SGHDN and CDR2 FVKESK. V lost 2 bases to trimming and J lost 4 bases, with 14 bases between them. CDR3 size: 16 residues. The CDR3 DNA reads as TGTGCCAGCAGCCAACCCCCAGGGGCGCTCACCGGGGAGCTGTTTTTT. As protein: CASSQPPGALTGELFF. The whole variable domain, filled in from reference TRBV14 and TRBJ2-2, reads EAGVTQFPSHSVIEKGQTVTLRCDPISGHDNLYWYRRVMGKEIKFLLHFVKESKQDESGMPNNRFLAERTGGTYSTLKVQPAELEDSGVYFCASSQPPGALTGELFFGEGSRLTVL.

This chain joins TRBV4-1 and TRBJ2-1; D may correspond to TRBD1 or TRBD2 (5 bases each). Germline V CDR1 and CDR2: MGHRA, YSYEKL. V lost 4 bases to trimming and J lost 7 bases, with 17 bases between them. The CDR3 loop spans 15 amino acids. The CDR3 is CASSPGTVGRNEQFF. Here the CDR3 DNA reads TGCGCCAGCAGCCCTGGGACCGTCGGACGGAATGAGCAGTTCTTC.

The V gene is TRBV2, the J gene TRBJ2-5; no firm D call. This CDR3 comprises 13 residues. Germline CDR1 SNHLY, CDR2 FYNNEI. V lost 6 bases and J 3 bases, leaving 11 bases between the germline ends. The chain's CDR3 is CASRDPREETQYF. The CDR3 DNA follows: TGTGCCAGCAGGGACCCCCGCGAAGAGACCCAGTACTTC.

The chain carries TRBV6-2 or TRBV6-3 and TRBJ1-4, with D perhaps matching TRBD1 (6 bases). CDR3 size: 17 residues. Germline CDR1 is MNHEY and CDR2 is SVGEGT. V lost 6 bases to trimming and J lost 8 bases, with 25 bases between them. CDR3 protein: CASSRTVTGWRGEKLFF. CDR3 in DNA: TGTGCCAGCAGCCGGACTGTCACAGGGTGGAGGGGCGAAAAACTGTTTTTT.

The J gene is TRBJ2-6, the V gene TRBV6-2 or TRBV6-3; D gene ambiguous. Per germline, CDR1 MNHEY and CDR2 SVGEGT. The CDR3 sequence is 19 residues long. Trimming took 0 bases from V and 4 from J, leaving 19 bases between them. The CDR3 protein is CASSYSRFRYVGGANVLTF. CDR3 in DNA: TGTGCCAGCAGTTACTCGAGGTTCCGTTATGTCGGGGGGGCCAACGTCCTGACTTTC.

V usage is TRBV14 and J usage is TRBJ1-4; D possibly corresponds to TRBD1 (5 bases). CDR1 is SGHDN, CDR2 FVKESK, per germline. With 5 bases removed from V and 3 bases from J, the gap between germline ends came to 7 bases. The CDR3 totals 13 residues. For the CDR3, the DNA is TGTGCCAGCAGCAGGGGAGCTAATGAAAAACTGTTTTTT. Translation: CASSRGANEKLFF.